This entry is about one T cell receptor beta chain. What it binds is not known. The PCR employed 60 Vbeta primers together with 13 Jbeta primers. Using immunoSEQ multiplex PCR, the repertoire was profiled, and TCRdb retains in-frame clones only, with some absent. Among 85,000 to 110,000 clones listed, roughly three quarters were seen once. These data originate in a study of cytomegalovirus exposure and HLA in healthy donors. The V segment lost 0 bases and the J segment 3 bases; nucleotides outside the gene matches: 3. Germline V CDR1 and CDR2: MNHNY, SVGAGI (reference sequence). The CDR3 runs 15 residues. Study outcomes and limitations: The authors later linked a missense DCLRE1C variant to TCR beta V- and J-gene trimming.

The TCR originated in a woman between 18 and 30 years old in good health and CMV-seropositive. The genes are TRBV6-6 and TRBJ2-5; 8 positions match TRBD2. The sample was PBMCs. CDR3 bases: TGTGCCAGCAGTTACTCGTTGCGGGGGGAAGAGACCCAGTACTTC. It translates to CASSYSLRGEETQYF.